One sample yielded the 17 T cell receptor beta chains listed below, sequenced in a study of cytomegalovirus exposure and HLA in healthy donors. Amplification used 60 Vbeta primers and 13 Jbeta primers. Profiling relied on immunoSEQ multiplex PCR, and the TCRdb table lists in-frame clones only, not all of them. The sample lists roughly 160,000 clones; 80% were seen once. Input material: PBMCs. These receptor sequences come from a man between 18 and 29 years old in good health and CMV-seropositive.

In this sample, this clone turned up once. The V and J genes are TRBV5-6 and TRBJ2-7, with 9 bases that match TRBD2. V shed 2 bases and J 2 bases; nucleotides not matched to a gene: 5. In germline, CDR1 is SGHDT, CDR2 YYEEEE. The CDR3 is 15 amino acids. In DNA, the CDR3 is TGTGCCAGCAGCTTAGGACTAGCGTCGACCTACGAGCAGTACTTC. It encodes CASSLGLASTYEQYF.

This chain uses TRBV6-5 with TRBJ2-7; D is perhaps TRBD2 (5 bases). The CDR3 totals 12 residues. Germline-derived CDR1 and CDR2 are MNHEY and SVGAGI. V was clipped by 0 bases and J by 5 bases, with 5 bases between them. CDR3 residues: CASSYSRDEQYF. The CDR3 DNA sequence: TGTGCCAGCAGTTACTCGAGGGACGAGCAGTACTTC.

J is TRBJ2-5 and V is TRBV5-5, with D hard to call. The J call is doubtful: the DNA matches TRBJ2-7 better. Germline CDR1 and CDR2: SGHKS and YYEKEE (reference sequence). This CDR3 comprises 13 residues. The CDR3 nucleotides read TGTGCCAGCAGCTTCTCACCGTCCTACGAGCAGTACTTC. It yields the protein CASSFSPSYEQYF.

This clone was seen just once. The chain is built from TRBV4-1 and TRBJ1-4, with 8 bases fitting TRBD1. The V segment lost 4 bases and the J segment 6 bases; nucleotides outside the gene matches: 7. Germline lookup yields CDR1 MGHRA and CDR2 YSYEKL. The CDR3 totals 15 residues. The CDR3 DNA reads TGCGCCAGCAGCCCGACAGGGGTCGGAGATGAAAAACTGTTTTTT. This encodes CASSPTGVGDEKLFF.

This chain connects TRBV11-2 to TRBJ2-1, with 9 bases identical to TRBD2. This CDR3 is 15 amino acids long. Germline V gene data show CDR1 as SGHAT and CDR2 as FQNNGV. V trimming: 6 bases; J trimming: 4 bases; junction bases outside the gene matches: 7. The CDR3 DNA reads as TGTGCCAGCAGGACCCTAGCGGGGCATTACAATGAGCAGTTCTTC. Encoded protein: CASRTLAGHYNEQFF.

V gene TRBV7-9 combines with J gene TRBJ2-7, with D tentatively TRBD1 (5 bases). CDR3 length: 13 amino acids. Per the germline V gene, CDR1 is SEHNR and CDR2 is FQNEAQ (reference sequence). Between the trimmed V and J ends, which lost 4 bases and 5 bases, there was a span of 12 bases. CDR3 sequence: CASSYRVGHEQYF. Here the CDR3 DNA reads TGTGCCAGCAGCTACCGAGTGGGGCACGAGCAGTACTTC. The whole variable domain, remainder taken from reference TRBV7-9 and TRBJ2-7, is DTGVSQNPRHKITKRGQNVTFRCDPISEHNRLYWYRQTLGQGPEFLTYFQNEAQLEKSRLLSDRFSAERPKGSFSTLEIQRTEQGDSAMYLCASSYRVGHEQYFGPGTRLTVT.

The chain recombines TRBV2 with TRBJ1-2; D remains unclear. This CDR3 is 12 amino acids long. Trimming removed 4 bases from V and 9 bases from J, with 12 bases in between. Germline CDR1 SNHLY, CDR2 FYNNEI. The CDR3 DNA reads TGTGCCAGCAGTGGGGCAGGTTTTCGCTACACCTTC. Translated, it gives CASSGAGFRYTF.

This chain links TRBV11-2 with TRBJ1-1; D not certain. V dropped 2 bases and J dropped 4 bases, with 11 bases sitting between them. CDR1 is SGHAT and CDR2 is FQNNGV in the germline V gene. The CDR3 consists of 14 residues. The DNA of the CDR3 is TGTGCCAGCAGCTTAATGTCCGGGTCCACTGAAGCTTTCTTT. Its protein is CASSLMSGSTEAFF.

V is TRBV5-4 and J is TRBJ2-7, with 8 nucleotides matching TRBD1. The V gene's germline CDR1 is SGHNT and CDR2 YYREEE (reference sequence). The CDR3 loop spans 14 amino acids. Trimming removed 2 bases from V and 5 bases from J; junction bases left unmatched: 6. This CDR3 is CASSFPDRVDEQYF. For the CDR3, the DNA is TGTGCCAGCAGCTTTCCGGACAGGGTAGACGAGCAGTACTTC.

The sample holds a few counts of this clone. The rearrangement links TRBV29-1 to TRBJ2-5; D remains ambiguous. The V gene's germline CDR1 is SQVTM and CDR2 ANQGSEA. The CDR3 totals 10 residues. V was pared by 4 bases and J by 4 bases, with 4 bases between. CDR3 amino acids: CSVAVETQYF. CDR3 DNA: TGCAGCGTTGCCGTAGAGACCCAGTACTTC.

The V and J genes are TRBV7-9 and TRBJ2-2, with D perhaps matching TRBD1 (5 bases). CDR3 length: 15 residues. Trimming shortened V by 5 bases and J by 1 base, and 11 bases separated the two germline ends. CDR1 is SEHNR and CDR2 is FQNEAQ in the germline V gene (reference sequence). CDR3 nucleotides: TGTGCCAGCAGCAAACCCCAGGGGAACACCGGGGAGCTGTTTTTT. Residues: CASSKPQGNTGELFF.

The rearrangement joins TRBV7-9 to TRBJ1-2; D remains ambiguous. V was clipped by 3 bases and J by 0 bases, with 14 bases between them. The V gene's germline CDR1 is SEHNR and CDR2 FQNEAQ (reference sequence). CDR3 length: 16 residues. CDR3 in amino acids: CASSLAGKEPNYGYTF. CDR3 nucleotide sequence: TGTGCCAGCAGCTTGGCGGGAAAAGAGCCTAACTATGGCTACACCTTC.

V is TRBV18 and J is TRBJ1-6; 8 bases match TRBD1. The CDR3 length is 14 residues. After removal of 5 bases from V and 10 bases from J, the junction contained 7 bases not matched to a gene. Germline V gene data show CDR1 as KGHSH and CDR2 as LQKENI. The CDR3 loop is CASSTSGGGSPLHF. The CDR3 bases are TGTGCCAGCTCAACCTCAGGGGGCGGGTCACCCCTCCACTTT.

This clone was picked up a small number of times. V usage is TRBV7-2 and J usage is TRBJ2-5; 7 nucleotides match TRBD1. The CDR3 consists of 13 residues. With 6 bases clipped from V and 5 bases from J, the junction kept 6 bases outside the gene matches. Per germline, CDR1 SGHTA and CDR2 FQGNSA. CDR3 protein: CASRSTGIETQYF. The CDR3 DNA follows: TGTGCCAGCAGGTCGACAGGGATCGAGACCCAGTACTTC.

CDR3 amino acids: CASTSEDRLNTEAFF. CDR3 DNA sequence: TGTGCCAGCACATCTGAGGACAGGTTGAACACTGAAGCTTTCTTT. The chain is built from TRBV9 and TRBJ1-1; 7 positions match TRBD1. The CDR3 is made up of 15 amino acids. V shed 6 bases and J 0 bases; nucleotides not matched to a gene: 8. Germline-derived CDR1 and CDR2 are SGDLS and YYNGEE.

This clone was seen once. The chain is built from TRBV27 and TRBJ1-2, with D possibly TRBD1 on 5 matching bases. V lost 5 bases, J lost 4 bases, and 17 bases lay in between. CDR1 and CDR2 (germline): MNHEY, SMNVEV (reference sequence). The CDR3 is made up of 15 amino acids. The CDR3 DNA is TGTGCCAGCAGTATTCACCTCCGGGACTTCTATGGCTACACCTTC. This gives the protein CASSIHLRDFYGYTF.

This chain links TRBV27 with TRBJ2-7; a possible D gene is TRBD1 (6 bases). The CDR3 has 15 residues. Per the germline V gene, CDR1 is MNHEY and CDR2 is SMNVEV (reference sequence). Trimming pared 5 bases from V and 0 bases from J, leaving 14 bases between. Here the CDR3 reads CASSPSYRDSYEQYF. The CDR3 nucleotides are TGTGCCAGCAGTCCATCTTACAGGGACTCCTACGAGCAGTACTTC.